Listed below are T cell receptor beta chains from one sample, sequenced in a study of neurological immune-mediated disorders. Using its own MiXCR run on the 5' RACE reads, TCRdb lists one record per CDR3 protein. The sample has about 57,000 distinct CDR3 sequences, around 10% seen once. The sequenced material came from PBMCs. All receptors derive from a male donor with HTLV-1-associated myelopathy (HAM/TSP). CDR3s include the opening cysteine and the closing phenylalanine or tryptophan. Each record gives: D gene, V gene, clone size, J gene, CDR3 protein, CDR3 DNA. A D gene is named only where the DNA matches it firmly. Clone size is given for some rows only: seen once, a few or many times, or a class if the clone is expanded.

>-|TRBV19|many|TRBJ1-3
CASSNSATTPNTIYF
TGTGCCAGTAGCAACTCGGCCACAACCCCGAACACCATATATTTT
>TRBD1|TRBV2|many|TRBJ2-2
CASSEAPADRVVNTGELFF
TGTGCCAGCAGTGAAGCGCCTGCGGACAGGGTAGTGAACACCGGGGAGCTGTTTTTT
>-|TRBV20-1|many|TRBJ1-6
CSATIRGSPLHF
TGCAGTGCTACCATCAGGGGTTCACCCCTCCACTTT
>-|TRBV20-1|many|TRBJ2-7
CSAGGTGTYEQYF
TGCAGTGCTGGGGGGACGGGAACCTACGAGCAGTACTTC
>-|TRBV12-3/TRBV12-4|many|TRBJ1-1
CASSLLAATNTEAFF
TGTGCCAGCAGTTTATTAGCGGCCACCAACACTGAAGCTTTCTTT
>-|TRBV9|few|TRBJ1-1
CASSWRGNTEAFF
TGTGCCAGCAGTTGGAGGGGAAACACTGAAGCTTTCTTT
>-|TRBV28|many|TRBJ1-4
CASSPRLGGSEKLFF
TGTGCCAGCAGCCCGCGGTTGGGTGGGAGTGAAAAACTGTTTTTT
>TRBD2|TRBV6-5|many|TRBJ2-1
CASSYTGGNNEQFF
TGTGCCAGCAGTTACACGGGGGGGAACAATGAGCAGTTCTTC
>-|TRBV20-1|-|TRBJ2-7
CSAQTLYEQYF
TGCAGTGCCCAAACATTGTACGAGCAGTACTTC
>-|TRBV27|many|TRBJ1-2
CASSKRTLRLEGAAEGYGYTF
TGTGCCAGCAGTAAACGTACTCTCCGGTTGGAGGGAGCGGCGGAGGGGTATGGCTACACCTTC
>-|TRBV5-1|many|TRBJ1-2
CASSLTDRSYGYTF
TGCGCCAGCAGCTTGACCGACAGGAGCTATGGCTACACCTTC
>TRBD1|TRBV10-3|many|TRBJ2-3
CAIRNRTGLTDTQYF
TGTGCCATCAGAAACCGGACAGGGCTCACAGATACGCAGTATTTT
>TRBD2|TRBV3-1|many|TRBJ2-3
CASSKPGLALTDTQYF
TGTGCCAGCAGCAAACCGGGACTAGCTCTCACAGATACGCAGTATTTT
>TRBD2|TRBV3-1|many|TRBJ2-1
CASSQGGGLAGTAGHNEQFF
TGTGCCAGCAGCCAAGGAGGGGGACTAGCGGGGACCGCCGGGCACAATGAGCAGTTCTTC
>TRBD1|TRBV12-3/TRBV12-4|many|TRBJ2-7
CASSPLTGFNEQYF
TGTGCCAGCAGTCCCCTGACAGGGTTCAACGAGCAGTACTTC
>-|TRBV6-5|-|TRBJ2-5
CASTGGVGYATQYF
TGTGCCAGCACAGGGGGGGTAGGGTACGCGACCCAGTACTTC
>-|TRBV7-2|-|TRBJ1-5
CASSLGRCYSNQPQHF
TGTGCCAGCAGCTTAGGGAGGTGCTATAGCAATCAGCCCCAGCATTTT
>-|TRBV24-1|many|TRBJ2-3
CATSDDKPSTDTQYF
TGTGCCACCAGTGATGACAAGCCTAGCACAGATACGCAGTATTTT
>TRBD1|TRBV20-1|medium-sized|TRBJ1-6
CSAEIGTGGNSPLHF
TGCAGTGCTGAGATTGGGACAGGGGGTAATTCACCCCTCCACTTT
>TRBD2|TRBV7-6|many|TRBJ2-3
CASSPPKKRGGPTDTQYF
TGTGCCAGCAGCCCACCTAAAAAGCGGGGGGGCCCCACAGATACGCAGTATTTT
>-|TRBV7-9|many|TRBJ2-5
CASSLGTQGVGKETQYF
TGTGCCAGCAGCTTAGGAACACAGGGCGTCGGGAAAGAGACCCAGTACTTC
>-|TRBV7-2|many|TRBJ1-2
CASSSQLGAGYGYTF
TGTGCCAGCAGCTCCCAATTGGGGGCAGGGTATGGCTACACCTTC
>-|TRBV20-1|many|TRBJ1-5
CSARDRGGAGQPQHF
TGCAGTGCTAGAGATCGCGGGGGGGCGGGTCAGCCCCAGCATTTT
>TRBD2|TRBV5-1|many|TRBJ2-2
CASGSGGHLGGELFF
TGCGCCAGCGGAAGCGGGGGCCATCTAGGCGGGGAGCTGTTTTTT
>TRBD1|TRBV20-1|-|TRBJ2-3
CSASSARGQGGTDTQYF
TGCAGTGCTAGTTCGGCGCGCGGACAGGGTGGCACAGATACGCAGTATTTT
>TRBD2|TRBV20-1|once|TRBJ2-7
CSASLPGGLGEQYF
TGCAGTGCTAGCCTGCCGGGGGGATTGGGCGAGCAGTACTTC
>TRBD1|TRBV5-6|many|TRBJ1-5
CASSSGVNRDRGDQPQHF
TGTGCCAGCAGCTCCGGTGTCAACCGGGACAGGGGGGATCAGCCCCAGCATTTT
>-|TRBV6-6|many|TRBJ2-3
CASVSLTDTQYF
TGTGCCAGCGTGAGCCTGACAGATACGCAGTATTTT
>-|TRBV5-6|many|TRBJ2-5
CASSLVGESRTETQYF
TGTGCCAGCAGCTTGGTTGGGGAATCAAGGACGGAGACCCAGTACTTC
>-|TRBV4-3|many|TRBJ1-2
CASSQGLNAYGYTF
TGCGCCAGCAGCCAAGGGTTAAATGCCTATGGCTACACCTTC
>-|TRBV12-3/TRBV12-4|many|TRBJ2-1
CASTPGLGEQFF
TGTGCCAGCACCCCAGGGTTGGGTGAGCAGTTCTTC
>-|TRBV9|many|TRBJ2-3
CASSDLQGPPTDTQYF
TGTGCCAGCAGCGATCTGCAGGGGCCCCCCACAGATACGCAGTATTTT
>-|TRBV11-2|many|TRBJ2-3
CASSLDIITDTQYF
TGTGCCAGCAGCTTAGACATAATCACAGATACGCAGTATTTT
>-|TRBV27|many|TRBJ2-3
CASSLYPQFGTQYF
TGTGCCAGCAGTTTATATCCCCAATTCGGTACGCAGTATTTT
>-|TRBV7-9|many|TRBJ1-1
CASSLSTLNTEAFF
TGTGCCAGCAGCCTCTCCACACTTAACACTGAAGCTTTCTTT
>-|TRBV20-1|many|TRBJ2-7
CSVLDGYEQYF
TGCAGTGTGCTGGACGGCTACGAGCAGTACTTC
>TRBD1|TRBV11-2|many|TRBJ2-3
CASSRDRALHTQYF
TGTGCCAGCAGCCGGGACAGGGCGTTACATACGCAGTATTTT
>TRBD2|TRBV5-6|many|TRBJ2-1
CASSSGLAVDNEQFF
TGTGCCAGCAGCTCGGGACTAGCAGTCGACAATGAGCAGTTCTTC
>-|TRBV29-1|many|TRBJ2-2
CSVSMNTGELFF
TGCAGCGTGTCAATGAACACCGGGGAGCTGTTTTTT
>-|TRBV19|-|TRBJ2-1
CASSLIRRGEQFF
TGTGCCAGTAGTCTGATCCGTCGAGGGGAGCAGTTCTTC
>-|TRBV3-1|many|TRBJ2-1
CASSPLGGNEQFF
TGTGCCAGCAGCCCGCTGGGGGGCAATGAGCAGTTCTTC
>TRBD1|TRBV12-3/TRBV12-4|-|TRBJ1-4
CASSFWGQGAGEKLFF
TGTGCCAGCAGTTTTTGGGGACAGGGGGCTGGCGAAAAACTGTTTTTT
>-|TRBV29-1|many|TRBJ2-7
CSVLVPSAEQYF
TGCAGCGTTCTAGTTCCTTCGGCCGAGCAGTACTTC
>TRBD2|TRBV6-5|many|TRBJ2-1
CASSYGVPGGGNEQFF
TGTGCCAGCAGTTACGGGGTTCCGGGGGGGGGAAATGAGCAGTTCTTC
>-|TRBV5-1|many|TRBJ2-7
CASSSATGQAYEQYF
TGCGCCAGCAGCTCCGCTACCGGACAAGCCTACGAGCAGTACTTC